This T cell receptor (beta chain) was documented in a study of blood T cell repertoires in COVID-19. Study summary: There were acute and convalescent COVID-19 samples, and they came from the United States, Italy and Spain. The analysed material was cDNA or gDNA that came from T cells, B-cell-depleted T cells, or PBMCs.

This clone was found once. As processed by the authors: The authors estimated nucleated cell counts from reference gene primer amplification. Libraries were prepared by immunoSEQ multiplex PCR; TCRdb keeps only in-frame clonotypes and omits some of them. V, J and clone size reflect that table, while D and trimming were determined from the DNA. The sample shows about 220,000 clones, around 80% of them seen only once. Germline V gives CDR1 SGHRS, CDR2 YFSETQ. The V segment lost 4 bases and the J segment 6 bases; nucleotides outside the gene matches: 5. The CDR3 length is 14 residues. The TCR was taken from a woman aged 70-85 years with acute or convalescent COVID-19. The rearrangement joins TRBV5-1 to TRBJ2-7; 12 positions agree with TRBD1. Source material: peripheral blood. As DNA, the CDR3 is TGCGCCAGCAGCCCGGGGACAGGGGGCATCGAGCAGTACTTC. It encodes CASSPGTGGIEQYF.